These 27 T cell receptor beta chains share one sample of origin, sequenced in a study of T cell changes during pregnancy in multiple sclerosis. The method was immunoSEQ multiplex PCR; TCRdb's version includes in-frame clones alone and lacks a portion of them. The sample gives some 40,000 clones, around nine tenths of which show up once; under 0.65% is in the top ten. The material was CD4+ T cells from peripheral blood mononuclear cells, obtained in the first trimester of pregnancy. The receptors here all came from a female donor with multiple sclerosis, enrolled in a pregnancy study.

CDR3 protein: CASSFGTGGRGEQYF. CDR3 in DNA: TGCGCCAGCAGCTTCGGGACAGGGGGCAGGGGCGAGCAGTACTTC. The rearrangement joins TRBV5-1 to TRBJ2-7, with 12 bases matching TRBD1. The CDR3 loop spans 15 amino acids. The germline V gene has CDR1 SGHRS and CDR2 YFSETQ. The V gene end was trimmed by 2 bases and the J gene end by 6 bases; junction bases not matched to a gene: 6.

For the CDR3, the DNA is TGCGCCAGCAGACGGACTAGCGGGAGGGCCTCTAGCACAGATACGCAGTATTTT. Its translation: CASRRTSGRASSTDTQYF. The chain uses TRBV5-1 and TRBJ2-3; 15 bases match TRBD2. V lost 5 bases, J lost 0 bases, and 7 bases stayed unmatched. Germline V lookup: CDR1 SGHRS, CDR2 YFSETQ. The CDR3 spans 18 residues.

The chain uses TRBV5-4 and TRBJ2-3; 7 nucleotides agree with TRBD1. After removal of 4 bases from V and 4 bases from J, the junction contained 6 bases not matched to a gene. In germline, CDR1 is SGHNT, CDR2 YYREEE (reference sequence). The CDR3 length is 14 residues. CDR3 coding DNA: TGTGCCAGCAGCGGGATGACAGGGTCAGATACGCAGTATTTT. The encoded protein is CASSGMTGSDTQYF.

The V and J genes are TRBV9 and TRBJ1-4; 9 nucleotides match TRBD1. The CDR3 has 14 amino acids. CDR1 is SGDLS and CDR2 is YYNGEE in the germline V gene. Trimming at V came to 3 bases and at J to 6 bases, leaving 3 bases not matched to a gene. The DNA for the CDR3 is TGTGCCAGCAGCGCCGGGACAGGGCATGAAAAACTGTTTTTT. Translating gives CASSAGTGHEKLFF.

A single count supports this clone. The CDR3 bases are TGTGCCAGCTCGTCAACAGGGAGCGAGACCCAGTACTTC. It yields the protein CASSSTGSETQYF. V gene TRBV18 combines with J gene TRBJ2-5; tentatively, D is TRBD1 (6 bases). CDR1 and CDR2 from the germline V gene are KGHSH and LQKENI. The CDR3 is 13 amino acids. Deletions cut 6 bases from V and 5 bases from J, with 13 bases between.

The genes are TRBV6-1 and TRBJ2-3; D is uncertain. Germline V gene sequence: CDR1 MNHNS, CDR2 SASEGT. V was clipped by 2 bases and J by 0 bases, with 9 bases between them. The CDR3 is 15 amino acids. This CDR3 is CASSELLRSTDTQYF. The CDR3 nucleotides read TGTGCCAGCAGTGAACTTTTGCGTAGCACAGATACGCAGTATTTT.

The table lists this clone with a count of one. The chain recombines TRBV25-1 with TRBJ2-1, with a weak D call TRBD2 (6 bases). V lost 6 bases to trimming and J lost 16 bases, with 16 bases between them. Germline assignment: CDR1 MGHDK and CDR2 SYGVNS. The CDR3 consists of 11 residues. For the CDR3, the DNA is TGTGCCAGCAGAGCCGCGGGATTTTCTTTCTTC. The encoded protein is CASRAAGFSFF. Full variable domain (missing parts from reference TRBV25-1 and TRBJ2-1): EADIYQTPRYLVIGTGKKITLECSQTMGHDKMYWYQQDPGMELHLIHYSYGVNSTEKGDLSSESTVSRIRTEHFPLTLESARPSHTSQYLCASRAAGFSFFGPGTRLTVL.

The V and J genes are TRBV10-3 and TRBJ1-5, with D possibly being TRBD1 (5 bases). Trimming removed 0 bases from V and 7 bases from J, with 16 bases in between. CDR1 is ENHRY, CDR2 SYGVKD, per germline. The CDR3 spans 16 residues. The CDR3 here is CAISESRGGAGQPQHF. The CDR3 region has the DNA TGTGCCATCAGTGAGTCTAGAGGTGGGGCAGGACAGCCCCAGCATTTT.

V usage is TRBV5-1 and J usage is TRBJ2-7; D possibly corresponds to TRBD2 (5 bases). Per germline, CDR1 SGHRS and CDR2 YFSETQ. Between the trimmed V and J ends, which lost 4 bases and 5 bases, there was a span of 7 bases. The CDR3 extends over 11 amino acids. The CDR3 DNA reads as TGCGCCAGCAGCGAAGCGGACGAGCAGTACTTC. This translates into CASSEADEQYF.

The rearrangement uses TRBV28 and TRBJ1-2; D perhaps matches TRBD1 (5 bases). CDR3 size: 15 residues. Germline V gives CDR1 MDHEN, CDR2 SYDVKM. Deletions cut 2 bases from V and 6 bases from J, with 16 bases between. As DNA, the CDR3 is TGTGCCAGCAGTTTACCGCGTGGGGCTGGAAATGGCTACACCTTC. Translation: CASSLPRGAGNGYTF.

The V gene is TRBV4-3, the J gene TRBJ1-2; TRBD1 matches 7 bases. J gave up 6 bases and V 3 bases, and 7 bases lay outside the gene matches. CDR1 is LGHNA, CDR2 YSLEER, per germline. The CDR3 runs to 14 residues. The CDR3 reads CASSQTTGNHGYTF. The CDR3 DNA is TGCGCCAGCAGCCAGACGACAGGGAATCATGGCTACACCTTC.

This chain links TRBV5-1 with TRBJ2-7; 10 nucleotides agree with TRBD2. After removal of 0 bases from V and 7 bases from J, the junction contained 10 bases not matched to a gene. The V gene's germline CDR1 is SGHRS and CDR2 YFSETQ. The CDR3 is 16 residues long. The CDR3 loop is CASSLAALAGANEQYF. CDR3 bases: TGCGCCAGCAGCTTGGCCGCGCTAGCGGGAGCTAATGAGCAGTACTTC. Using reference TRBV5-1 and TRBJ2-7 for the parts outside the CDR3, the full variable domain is KAGVTQTPRYLIKTRGQQVTLSCSPISGHRSVSWYQQTPGQGLQFLFEYFSETQRNKGNFPGRFSGRQFSNSRSEMNVSTLELGDSALYLCASSLAALAGANEQYFGPGTRLTVT.

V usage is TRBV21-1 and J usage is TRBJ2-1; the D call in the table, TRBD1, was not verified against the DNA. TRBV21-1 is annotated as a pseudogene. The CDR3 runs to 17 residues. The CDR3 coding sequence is TGTGCCAGCAGCGCCCCATACAGGGGGCGGCCGTACAATGAGCAGTTCTTC. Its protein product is CASSAPYRGRPYNEQFF.

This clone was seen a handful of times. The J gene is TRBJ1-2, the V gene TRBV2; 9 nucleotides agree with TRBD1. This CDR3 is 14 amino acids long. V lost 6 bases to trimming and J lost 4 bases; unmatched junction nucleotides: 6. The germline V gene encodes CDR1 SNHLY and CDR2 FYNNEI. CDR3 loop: CASRMGQGAYGYTF. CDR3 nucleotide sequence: TGTGCCAGCAGGATGGGACAGGGTGCCTATGGCTACACCTTC.

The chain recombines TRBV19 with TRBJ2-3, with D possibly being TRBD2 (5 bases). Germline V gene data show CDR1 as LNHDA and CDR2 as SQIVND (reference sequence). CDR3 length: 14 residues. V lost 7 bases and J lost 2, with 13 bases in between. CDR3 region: CASTGRGNTDTQYF. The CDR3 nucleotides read TGTGCCAGTACTGGACGGGGAAACACAGATACGCAGTATTTT.

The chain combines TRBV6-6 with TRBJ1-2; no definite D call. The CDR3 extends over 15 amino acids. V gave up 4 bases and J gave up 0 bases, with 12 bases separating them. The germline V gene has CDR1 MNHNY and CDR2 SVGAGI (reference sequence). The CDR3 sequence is CASSSTWGANYGYTF. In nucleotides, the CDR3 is TGTGCCAGCAGTTCCACCTGGGGAGCTAACTATGGCTACACCTTC.

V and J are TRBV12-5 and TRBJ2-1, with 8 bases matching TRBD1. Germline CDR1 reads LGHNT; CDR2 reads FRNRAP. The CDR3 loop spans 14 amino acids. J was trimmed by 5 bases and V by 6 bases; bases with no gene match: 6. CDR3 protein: CASGRTGTNNEQFF. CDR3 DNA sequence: TGTGCTAGTGGCCGGACAGGGACAAACAATGAGCAGTTCTTC.

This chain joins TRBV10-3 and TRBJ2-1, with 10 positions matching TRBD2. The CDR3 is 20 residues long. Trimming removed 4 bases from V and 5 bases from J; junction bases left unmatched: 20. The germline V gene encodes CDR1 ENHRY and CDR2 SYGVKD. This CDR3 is CAISGRGQASSGRSNNEQFF. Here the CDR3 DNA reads TGTGCCATCAGTGGCCGGGGGCAAGCATCTAGCGGGAGATCCAACAATGAGCAGTTCTTC.

CDR3 nucleotides: TGTGCCAGCAGCTTAGGGACAGGGGGGAACACTGAAGCTTTCTTT. Residues: CASSLGTGGNTEAFF. The chain has TRBV7-6 and TRBJ1-1; 10 bases are shared with TRBD1. Germline-derived CDR1 and CDR2 are SGHVS and FNYEAQ. The CDR3 runs 15 residues. The junction had 0 bases not matched to a gene; V was cut back by 1 base and J by 1 base.

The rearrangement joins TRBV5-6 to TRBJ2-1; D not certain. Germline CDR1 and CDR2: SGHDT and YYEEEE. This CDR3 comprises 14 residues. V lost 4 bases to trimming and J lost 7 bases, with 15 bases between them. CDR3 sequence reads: CASSLPAGSNEQFF. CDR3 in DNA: TGTGCCAGCAGCCTCCCCGCCGGGTCGAATGAGCAGTTCTTC. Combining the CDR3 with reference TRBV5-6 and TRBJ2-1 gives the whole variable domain DAGVTQSPTHLIKTRGQQVTLRCSPKSGHDTVSWYQQALGQGPQFIFQYYEEEERQRGNFPDRFSGHQFPNYSSELNVNALLLGDSALYLCASSLPAGSNEQFFGPGTRLTVL.

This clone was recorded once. The CDR3 protein is CASRFRGSGETQYF. DNA of the CDR3: TGTGCCAGCAGATTCAGGGGGTCGGGAGAGACCCAGTACTTC. V is TRBV7-8 and J is TRBJ2-5, with TRBD1 matching 7 bases. In germline, CDR1 is SGHVS, CDR2 FQNEAQ. The CDR3 loop spans 14 amino acids. Trimming took 6 bases from V and 4 from J; bases not matched to a gene: 8.

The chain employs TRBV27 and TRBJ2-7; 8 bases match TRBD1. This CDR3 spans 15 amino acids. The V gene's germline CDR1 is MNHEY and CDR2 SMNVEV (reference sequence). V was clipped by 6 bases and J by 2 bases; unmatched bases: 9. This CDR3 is CASSRARTGTYEQYF. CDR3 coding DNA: TGTGCCAGCAGCCGCGCCAGGACAGGGACCTACGAGCAGTACTTC.

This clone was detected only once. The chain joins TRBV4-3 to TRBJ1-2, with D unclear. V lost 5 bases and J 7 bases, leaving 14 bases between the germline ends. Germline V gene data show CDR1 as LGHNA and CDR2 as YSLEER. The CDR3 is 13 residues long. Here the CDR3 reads CASSLQQPGGYTF. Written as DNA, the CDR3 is TGCGCCAGCAGCTTACAACAGCCTGGTGGCTACACCTTC.

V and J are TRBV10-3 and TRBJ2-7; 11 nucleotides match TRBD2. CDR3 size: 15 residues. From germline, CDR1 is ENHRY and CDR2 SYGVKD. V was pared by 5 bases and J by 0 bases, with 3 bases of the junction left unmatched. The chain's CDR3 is CAISRGLAASYEQYF. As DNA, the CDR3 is TGTGCCATCAGTCGGGGACTAGCGGCCTCCTACGAGCAGTACTTC.

The CDR3 DNA reads TGTGCCAGCAGGCAACAGGGCGGCTATGGCTACACCTTC. Its protein product is CASRQQGGYGYTF. The rearrangement links TRBV27 to TRBJ1-2; a possible D gene is TRBD1 (6 bases). CDR3 size: 13 residues. The V gene's germline CDR1 is MNHEY and CDR2 SMNVEV (reference sequence). The V end lost 6 bases, the J end lost 4 bases, and 12 bases lay between the germline ends.

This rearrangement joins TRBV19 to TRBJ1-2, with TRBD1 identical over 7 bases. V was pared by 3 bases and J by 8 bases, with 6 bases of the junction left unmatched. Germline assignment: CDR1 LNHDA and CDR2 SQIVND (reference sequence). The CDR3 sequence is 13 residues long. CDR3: CASSIRQGSGYTF. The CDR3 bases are TGTGCCAGTAGTATTAGACAGGGTAGCGGCTACACCTTC.

Written as DNA, the CDR3 is TGTGCCAGCAGCCCGTTTGGTGGGGCAAAGGCGACTGAAGCTTTCTTT. Protein: CASSPFGGAKATEAFF. The chain recombines TRBV5-6 with TRBJ1-1; D possibly corresponds to TRBD1 (5 bases). The length of the CDR3 is 16 residues. Trimming left V 4 bases short and J 5 bases short, with 21 bases between. From germline, CDR1 is SGHDT and CDR2 YYEEEE.